This TCR beta chain was obtained from a study of OX40 agonist ivuxolimab in advanced cancers. The CDR3 is 16 amino acids. Germline V CDR1 and CDR2: SGHTA, FQGNSA. The V and J ends lost 3 bases and 1 base respectively, with 15 bases between them. TCRdb's copy holds only in-frame clones and misses some; the assay was immunoSEQ multiplex PCR. Here the sample spans 75,000 to 80,000 clones, around 83% being singletons. This chain uses TRBV7-2 with TRBJ2-5; TRBD2 is a possible D gene (7 bases). The origin of this receptor is an adult with an advanced solid tumor such as melanoma, head and neck, liver or kidney cancer. The sample consisted of CD4+ or CD8+ T cells sorted from blood, taken in a trial of the OX40 agonist ivuxolimab. The CDR3 DNA sequence: TGTGCCAGCAGCTTGCTGCGGGGGCGGGGCCAAGAGACCCAGTACTTC. Translated: CASSLLRGRGQETQYF.